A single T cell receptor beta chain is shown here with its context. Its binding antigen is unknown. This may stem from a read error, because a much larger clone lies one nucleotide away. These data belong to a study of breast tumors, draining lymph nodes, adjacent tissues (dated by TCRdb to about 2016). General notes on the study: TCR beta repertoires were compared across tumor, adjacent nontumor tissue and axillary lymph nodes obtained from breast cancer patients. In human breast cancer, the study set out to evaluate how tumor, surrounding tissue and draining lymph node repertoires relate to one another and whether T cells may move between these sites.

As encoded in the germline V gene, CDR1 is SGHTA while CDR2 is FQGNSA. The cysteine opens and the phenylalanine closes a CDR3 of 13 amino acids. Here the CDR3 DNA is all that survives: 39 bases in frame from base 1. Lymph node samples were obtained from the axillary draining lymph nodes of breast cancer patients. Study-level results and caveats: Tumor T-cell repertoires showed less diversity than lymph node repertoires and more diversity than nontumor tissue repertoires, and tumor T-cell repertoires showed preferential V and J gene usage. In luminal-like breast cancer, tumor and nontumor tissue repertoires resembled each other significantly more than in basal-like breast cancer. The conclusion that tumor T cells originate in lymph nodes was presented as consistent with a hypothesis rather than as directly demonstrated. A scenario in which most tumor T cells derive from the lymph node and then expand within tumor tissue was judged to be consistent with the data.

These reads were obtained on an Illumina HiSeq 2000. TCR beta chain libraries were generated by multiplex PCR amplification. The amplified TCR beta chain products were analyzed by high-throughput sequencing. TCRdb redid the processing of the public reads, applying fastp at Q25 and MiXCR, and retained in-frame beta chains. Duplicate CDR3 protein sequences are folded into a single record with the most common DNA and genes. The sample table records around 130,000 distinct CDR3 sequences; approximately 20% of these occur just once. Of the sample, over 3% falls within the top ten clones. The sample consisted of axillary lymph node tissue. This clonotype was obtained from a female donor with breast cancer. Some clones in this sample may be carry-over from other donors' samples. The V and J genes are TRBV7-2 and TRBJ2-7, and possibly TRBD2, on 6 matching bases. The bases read TGTGCCAGCAGCCCCCTGGGGGAGGACGAGCAGTGCTTC. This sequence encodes CASSPLGEDEQCF.